This TCR beta chain came from a study of memory CD4+ T cells and cytomegalovirus serostatus. Study background: Healthy Belgian adult donors included fewer than 10 CMV-positive and around 25 CMV-negative people.

Trimming cost V 9 bases and J 7 bases, with 9 bases left between them. There are 10 residues in the CDR3. Looked up from germline, CDR1 is SGHDN and CDR2 is FVKESK. Single viable CD3+CD4+CD8-CD45RO+ cells were sorted as the memory CD4+ T cells. Donors' CMV status reflects serum IgG against pp150, pp28, p38, p52. Positive selection with CD4 microbeads enriched total CD4+ T cells. Study processing details: After removing out-of-frame reads, 2 million to 2.5 million distinct TCRbeta sequences remained. This table comes from immunoSEQ multiplex PCR, and its TCRdb copy is limited to in-frame clones, with some not included. The DNA was the basis for D and trimming; V, J and clone size are from that table. The sample contains about 57,000 clones, approximately 80% of which appear only once.

V usage is TRBV14 and J usage is TRBJ1-2; D is ambiguous. Sequences were obtained from memory CD4+ T cells from blood. This clonotype originated in an adult in good health and CMV-seronegative. The CDR3 loop is CARGLSGYTF. In nucleotides, the CDR3 is TGTGCCAGGGGGTTGTCTGGCTACACCTTC.